These T cell receptor beta chains were read from a single sample in a study of cytomegalovirus exposure and HLA in healthy donors. The data were produced by immunoSEQ multiplex PCR, yet TCRdb's version contains in-frame clones alone and is incomplete. This sample yields a few hundred thousand clones, of which roughly 90% are seen a single time; around 0.8% belongs to the top ten. Source material: PBMCs. These receptors were obtained from a woman between 18 and 29 years old in good health and CMV-seronegative. The CDR3 runs from the conserved cysteine through the conserved F or W. The D gene is left open where the match is weak. Only some rows state a clone size, as once, few, many or a class for expanded clones.

d_call	j_call	clone_size	v_call	cdr3_nt	cdr3_aa
.	TRBJ1-1	.	TRBV30	TGTGCCTGGAGTTTGTATGTCGACCGGGAGGAGGTGACAGCTTTCTTT	CAWSLYVDREEVTAFF
TRBD1	TRBJ1-1	few	TRBV7-2	TGTGCCAGCAGCACCCGACAGGGGGGATACACTGAAGCTTTCTTT	CASSTRQGGYTEAFF
.	TRBJ1-5	once	TRBV5-1	TGCGCCAGCAGCTTGGCCGGGAATAATCAGCCCCAGCATTTT	CASSLAGNNQPQHF
TRBD2	TRBJ2-2	.	TRBV18	TGTGCCAGCTCACCGCGTCCTAGCGGGGTAAACGCGAACACCGGGGAGCTGTTTTTT	CASSPRPSGVNANTGELFF
.	TRBJ2-3	.	TRBV4-2	TGTGCCAGCAGCCAAGAGAGTGATACGCAGTATTTT	CASSQESDTQYF
.	TRBJ2-1	.	TRBV7-9	TGTGCCAGCAGCCCGGCTAGCAATGAGCAGTTCTTC	CASSPASNEQFF
.	TRBJ1-4	.	TRBV2	TGTGCCAGCAGGGACATCTGGACGGCTACAACTAATGAAAAACTGTTTTTT	CASRDIWTATTNEKLFF
TRBD2	TRBJ2-3	.	TRBV9	TGTGCCAGCAGCGTAGAGCTAGCGGGAGAATCAGATACGCAGTATTTT	CASSVELAGESDTQYF
.	TRBJ2-7	.	TRBV4-1	TGCGCCAGCAGCCAAGACCCAGGGACCTACGAGCAGTACTTC	CASSQDPGTYEQYF
.	TRBJ2-7	.	TRBV7-8	TGTGCCAGCAGCAGGGTCCGGGACAACTACGAGCAGTACTTC	CASSRVRDNYEQYF
TRBD1	TRBJ1-1	.	TRBV4-2	TGTGCCAGCAGCAAGGGGGCCACTGAAGCTTTCTTT	CASSKGATEAFF
.	TRBJ1-4	.	TRBV28	TGTGCCAGCAGCATCACGGGGGGCTATGAAAAACTGTTTTTT	CASSITGGYEKLFF
.	TRBJ2-2	.	TRBV28	TGTGCCAGCAGTTCCTTGGGCGGGGGCCCCGGGGAGCTGTTTTTT	CASSSLGGGPGELFF
.	TRBJ1-2	.	TRBV28	TGTGCCAGCAGATCCTCGACGTTGGGGGGTGTAGGCTACACCTTC	CASRSSTLGGVGYTF
.	TRBJ1-2	.	TRBV27	TGTGCCAGCAGTCAACCAGGGGTTGGAGTCTATGGCTACACCTTC	CASSQPGVGVYGYTF
.	TRBJ2-1	.	TRBV23-1	TGCGCCAGCAGTCATCGCCAAAAGGCATTAGGAGTGTTCTTC	CASSHRQKALGVFF
.	TRBJ2-1	few	TRBV11-2	TGTGCCAGCGGATGGAGCCGATCAGTCTACAATGAGCAGTTCTTC	CASGWSRSVYNEQFF
.	TRBJ1-4	.	TRBV13	TGTGCCAGCAGCCTCAGGGGACGTGAAAAACTGTTTTTT	CASSLRGREKLFF
TRBD1	TRBJ2-2	.	TRBV5-1	TGCGCCAGCAGCTTCGACAGGGGCAGAACCGGGGAGCTGTTTTTT	CASSFDRGRTGELFF
.	TRBJ2-7	.	TRBV15	TGTGCCACCAGCAGAGATTGGGCAGCGGTCGAGCAGTACTTC	CATSRDWAAVEQYF
TRBD1	TRBJ1-5	.	TRBV4-2	TGTGCCAGCAGCCAAGCCGGGACAGGGCGGCGACAGCCCCAGCATTTT	CASSQAGTGRRQPQHF
TRBD2	TRBJ2-1	.	TRBV5-6	TGTGCCAGCAGCTTGGGACTAGCGGGAGTCCCCGGGATGGAGCAGTTCTTC	CASSLGLAGVPGMEQFF
TRBD1	TRBJ2-2	.	TRBV7-9	TGTGCCAGCAGGCCAACAGGGGCCGAGAACACCGGGGAGCTGTTTTTT	CASRPTGAENTGELFF
TRBD1	TRBJ1-1	.	TRBV7-9	TGTGCCAGCAGCTTAAGAGTAGGGACAGGCCCCCTTCTGAACACTGAAGCTTTCTTT	CASSLRVGTGPLLNTEAFF
TRBD2	TRBJ2-2	few	TRBV6-5	TGTGCCAGCAGGCGGGCTAGCGGTTCAACCGGGGAGCTGTTTTTT	CASRRASGSTGELFF
TRBD2	TRBJ2-2	.	TRBV4-2	TGTGCCAGCAGCCCGACTAGCGGCGCCGGGGAGCTGTTTTTT	CASSPTSGAGELFF
.	TRBJ2-5	.	TRBV6-5	TGTGCCAGCAGTCTACAGGGCTACCAAGAGACCCAGTACTTC	CASSLQGYQETQYF
.	TRBJ1-6	.	TRBV5-1	TGCGCCAGCAGCGTGGACAGTCCTGTCCCCTATAATTCACCCCTCCACTTT	CASSVDSPVPYNSPLHF
TRBD2	TRBJ2-7	.	TRBV9	TGTGCCAGCAGCACAGAGCGGGGGGGAGCCTACGAGCAGTACTTC	CASSTERGGAYEQYF
TRBD2	TRBJ2-3	.	TRBV7-6	TGTGCCAGCAGCGCCCAGAGGGCGGGGGGCACAGATACGCAGTATTTT	CASSAQRAGGTDTQYF
TRBD2	TRBJ2-7	.	TRBV5-8	TGTGCCAGCCCCCGAACCCGCACTAGCGGGGGCCCCTACGAGCAGTACTTC	CASPRTRTSGGPYEQYF
TRBD1	TRBJ2-7	.	TRBV7-7	TGTGCCAGCAGCTCCGGGACAGGGGGCGCCTACGAGCAGTACTTC	CASSSGTGGAYEQYF
TRBD1	TRBJ1-6	.	TRBV19	TGTGCCAGTAGTGCAGGGGGCGCCTATAATTCACCCCTCCACTTT	CASSAGGAYNSPLHF
.	TRBJ1-2	.	TRBV14	TGTGCCAGCAGCCAAGATCGAGTTAACTATGGCTACACCTTC	CASSQDRVNYGYTF
.	TRBJ1-2	.	TRBV7-6	TGTGCCAGCAGCTTAGCGAGGGACATTAACTATGGCTACACCTTC	CASSLARDINYGYTF
.	TRBJ1-1	once	TRBV5-1	TGCGCCAGCAGCGAGTGGGTGGGCGCAAATATGAACACTGAAGCTTTCTTT	CASSEWVGANMNTEAFF
TRBD2	TRBJ2-7	.	TRBV11-2	TGTGCCAGCAGCTTAAGGACTAGTGACTACGAGCAGTACTTC	CASSLRTSDYEQYF
TRBD2	TRBJ2-7	.	TRBV5-4	TGTGCCAGCAGCTCCGGGGGGGGGAACAACGAGCAGTACTTC	CASSSGGGNNEQYF
.	TRBJ1-1	few	TRBV7-9	TGTGCCAGCAGCTCCCCTGGGGGGGACACTGAAGCTTTCTTT	CASSSPGGDTEAFF
.	TRBJ2-7	.	TRBV9	TGTGCCAGCAGCGTATCAGGGGTAGCGGGTTTTTCCGAGCAGTACTTC	CASSVSGVAGFSEQYF
.	TRBJ2-1	.	TRBV9	TGTGCCAGCAGCGGCCGGGACTGGAAGGGCGATGAGCAGTTCTTC	CASSGRDWKGDEQFF
TRBD2	TRBJ2-7	once	TRBV19	TGTGCCAGTAGACTAGCGGGGCGCTACGAGCAGTACTTC	CASRLAGRYEQYF
TRBD2	TRBJ2-1	.	TRBV5-6	TGTGCCAGCAGCGCCGGAACTAGCGGGATTGATGGAGTCTTC	CASSAGTSGIDGVF
TRBD2	TRBJ2-1	once	TRBV25-1	TGTGCCAGCGGTAGCGGGAGAACTTACAATGAGCAGTTCTTC	CASGSGRTYNEQFF
.	TRBJ1-6	.	TRBV30	TGTGCCTGGAGTCGGCAGGATAATTCACCCCTCCACTTT	CAWSRQDNSPLHF
TRBD2	TRBJ2-7	.	TRBV5-6	TGTGCCAGCAGCCTAGACAGAAGACTAGCGGGAGGGACCTCCTACGAGCAGTACTTC	CASSLDRRLAGGTSYEQYF
TRBD1	TRBJ1-2	.	TRBV27	TGTGCCAGCTGCCCCGGGACAGTCGGATCTTATGGCTACACCTTC	CASCPGTVGSYGYTF
TRBD1	TRBJ1-6	few	TRBV28	TGTGCCAGCAGTGCCGAGGGACAGGGTAATTCACCCCTCCACTTT	CASSAEGQGNSPLHF
.	TRBJ2-7	once	TRBV4-1	TGCGCCAGCAGCCGCCTTTCTGGGCTCTCCTACGAGCAGTACTTC	CASSRLSGLSYEQYF